Below, 19 T cell receptor beta chains from the same sample are listed, as sequenced in a study of post-analysis software for immune sequencing data. Unique molecular identifiers tagged the TCR beta cDNA libraries. TCRdb re-analysed the PCR reads in MiXCR, keeping a single row per CDR3 protein. The profile shows 150,000 to 200,000 distinct CDR3 sequences, under 40% of them singletons. This sample comprised blood, obtained after autologous hematopoietic stem cell transplantation. These receptors originate from a girl aged 10-17 years with multiple sclerosis.

This clonotype was counted only a few times. The chain recombines TRBV20-1 with TRBJ1-1; D not resolved. Germline V gene sequence: CDR1 DFQATT, CDR2 SNEGSKA (reference sequence). The CDR3 runs to 12 residues. The V and J ends lost 6 bases and 4 bases respectively, with 12 bases between them. CDR3 region: CSAGTGPTEAFF. The CDR3 bases are TGCAGTGCGGGCACTGGGCCCACTGAAGCTTTCTTT.

The chain combines TRBV20-1 with TRBJ2-3, with TRBD2 matching over 11 bases. Losses at the gene ends were 1 base for V and 6 bases for J; bases not matched to a gene: 6. CDR3 length equals 15 residues. From germline, CDR1 is DFQATT and CDR2 SNEGSKA (reference sequence). CDR3: CSARVSGRAFDTQYF. The CDR3 DNA sequence: TGCAGTGCTAGAGTTAGCGGGAGGGCCTTTGATACGCAGTATTTT.

This clonotype was detected ten times or more. V usage is TRBV6-2 or TRBV6-3 and J usage is TRBJ2-7; TRBD2 aligns across 8 bases. V lost 0 bases to trimming and J lost 4 bases; unmatched junction nucleotides: 14. Germline lookup yields CDR1 MNHEY and CDR2 SVGEGT. The length of the CDR3 is 18 residues. The CDR3 region is CASSYSKGSERERYEQYF. The CDR3 region has the DNA TGTGCCAGCAGTTACTCGAAAGGGTCCGAGCGGGAGAGGTACGAGCAGTACTTC.

This chain uses TRBV29-1 with TRBJ2-3, with 10 bases identical to TRBD2. V shed 3 bases, J shed 0 bases, and the junction held 6 bases outside the gene matches. Per germline, CDR1 SQVTM and CDR2 ANQGSEA. The CDR3 has 16 amino acids. The CDR3 loop reads CSVEASGGLSTDTQYF. CDR3 in DNA: TGCAGCGTTGAGGCTAGCGGGGGCCTTAGCACAGATACGCAGTATTTT.

This chain uses TRBV13 with TRBJ2-7; 14 bases align to TRBD2. Germline assignment: CDR1 PRHDT and CDR2 FYEKMQ (reference sequence). The J segment lost 7 bases and the V segment lost 2 bases, leaving 16 bases of the junction unmatched. This CDR3 is built from 19 residues. CDR3 in amino acids: CASSLYSGLAGARRGEQYF. As DNA, the CDR3 is TGTGCCAGCAGCTTATACTCGGGACTAGCGGGAGCCCGCCGTGGGGAGCAGTACTTC.

This clonotype was found many times. The rearrangement joins TRBV7-2 to TRBJ2-6; D is unresolved. CDR1 is SGHTA, CDR2 FQGNSA, per germline. Trimming took off 2 bases at V and 0 bases at J, with 11 bases between the two ends. CDR3 length equals 17 residues. Written as DNA, the CDR3 is TGTGCCAGCAGCTTACAACCACCGAGCTCTGGGGCCAACGTCCTGACTTTC. This sequence encodes CASSLQPPSSGANVLTF.

This chain connects TRBV20-1 to TRBJ1-6; maybe TRBD1 (5 bases). Trimming removed 2 bases from V and 9 bases from J, with 17 bases in between. This CDR3 region has 15 residues. Per germline, CDR1 DFQATT and CDR2 SNEGSKA (reference sequence). In DNA, the CDR3 is TGCAGTGCTAGAAAAGGACGGTCCGGGGGTTCACCCCTCCACTTT. This encodes CSARKGRSGGSPLHF.

The chain combines TRBV3-1 with TRBJ2-7; 7 bases line up with TRBD2. The CDR3 spans 16 residues. V gave up 6 bases and J gave up 7 bases; unmatched junction bases: 18. Germline CDR1 LGHDT, CDR2 YNNKEL (reference sequence). The chain's CDR3 is CASSHSSGTPRNEQYF. The CDR3, as DNA: TGTGCCAGCAGTCACTCAAGCGGGACTCCCAGAAATGAGCAGTACTTC.

There are a few counts of this clonotype. This chain connects TRBV5-1 to TRBJ2-3; D not resolved. V lost 4 bases, J lost 6 bases, and 15 bases lay in between. The CDR3 totals 14 residues. From germline, CDR1 is SGHRS and CDR2 YFSETQ. The CDR3 DNA reads as TGCGCCAGCAGCCCGGACCGTCGACCGGATACGCAGTATTTT. It encodes CASSPDRRPDTQYF. Filled out from reference TRBV5-1 and TRBJ2-3, the complete variable domain reads KAGVTQTPRYLIKTRGQQVTLSCSPISGHRSVSWYQQTPGQGLQFLFEYFSETQRNKGNFPGRFSGRQFSNSRSEMNVSTLELGDSALYLCASSPDRRPDTQYFGPGTRLTVL.

The chain joins TRBV20-1 to TRBJ2-5, with 7 positions matching TRBD1. Gene TRBJ2-7 matches the end of the DNA better, so the J call may be wrong. CDR3 length: 15 residues. Looked up from germline, CDR1 is DFQATT and CDR2 is SNEGSKA (reference sequence). For the CDR3, the DNA is TGCAGTGCTATCCCGGGAACAGGGGTCGATCACGAGCAGTACTTC. Its protein product is CSAIPGTGVDHEQYF.

This chain uses TRBV19 with TRBJ2-1; perhaps TRBD1 as D (7 bases). This CDR3 comprises 15 residues. Trimming took off 5 bases at V and 6 bases at J, with 17 bases between the two ends. Per germline, CDR1 LNHDA and CDR2 SQIVND (reference sequence). The CDR3: CASSVRDGTVNEQFF. Written as DNA, the CDR3 is TGTGCCAGTAGTGTGCGGGATGGGACAGTCAATGAGCAGTTCTTC.

The gene calls are TRBV9 and TRBJ2-1; 11 bases line up with TRBD2. J gave up 1 base and V 3 bases, and 6 bases lay outside the gene matches. Germline assignment: CDR1 SGDLS and CDR2 YYNGEE. CDR3 length: 17 residues. The CDR3 loop is CASSADWTSGSYNEQFF. CDR3 in DNA: TGTGCCAGCAGCGCAGATTGGACTAGCGGGTCCTACAATGAGCAGTTCTTC.

This clonotype has a handful of counts. The V and J genes are TRBV6-6 and TRBJ1-1, with unresolved D. The CDR3 contains 16 residues. Trimming took off 3 bases at V and 0 bases at J, with 14 bases between the two ends. Per the germline V gene, CDR1 is MNHNY and CDR2 is SVGAGI (reference sequence). The CDR3, as DNA: TGTGCCAGCAGTTATATTACTACAGTAATGAACACTGAAGCTTTCTTT. Translating gives CASSYITTVMNTEAFF.

Comment on this clonotype: A read error may be the cause here, since a much bigger clone is one base away. This chain uses TRBV20-1 with TRBJ2-5, with D perhaps matching TRBD1 (5 bases). CDR1 and CDR2 from the germline V gene are DFQATT and SNEGSKA (reference sequence). The length of the CDR3 is 12 residues. Trimming took 8 bases from V and 4 from J, leaving 14 bases between them. In DNA form, the CDR3 reads TGCAGTATCCCCGGCCAGGGAGAGACCCAGTACTTC. It codes for CSIPGQGETQYF.

The CDR3 reads CASSSSWQPSYEQYF. CDR3 coding DNA: TGTGCCAGCAGCTCCTCATGGCAGCCCTCCTACGAGCAGTACTTC. The chain has TRBV9 and TRBJ2-7; D remains ambiguous. The V gene's germline CDR1 is SGDLS and CDR2 YYNGEE. V lost 4 bases and J 0 bases, leaving 14 bases between the germline ends. CDR3 length: 15 residues. Full variable domain (outside the CDR3, taken from reference TRBV9 and TRBJ2-7): DSGVTQTPKHLITATGQRVTLRCSPRSGDLSVYWYQQSLDQGLQFLIQYYNGEERAKGNILERFSAQQFPDLHSELNLSSLELGDSALYFCASSSSWQPSYEQYFGPGTRLTVT.

The table lists this clonotype with a few counts. V usage is TRBV3-1 and J usage is TRBJ2-3, with TRBD1 matching 7 bases. The CDR3 totals 17 residues. Trimming cost V 3 bases and J 1 base; bases outside gene matches: 10. Germline CDR1 and CDR2: LGHDT and YNNKEL (reference sequence). The CDR3 coding sequence is TGTGCCAGCAGCCAGGGGACAGTCCTGGGTGGCACAGATACGCAGTATTTT. As protein: CASSQGTVLGGTDTQYF.

This chain connects TRBV5-1 to TRBJ2-6, with D perhaps matching TRBD1 or TRBD2 (5 bases each). The CDR3 has 17 amino acids. The germline V and J ends were trimmed by 3 bases and 1 base, with 14 bases remaining between them. Germline V CDR1 and CDR2: SGHRS, YFSETQ. The CDR3 here is CASSSGSLGSGANVLTF. In DNA, the CDR3 is TGCGCCAGCAGCTCAGGGAGTCTGGGGTCTGGGGCCAACGTCCTGACTTTC.

The CDR3 nucleotides are TGTGCCAGCAGTACCGGAGCGGGAGGGCCCCCCCTATCTCTTCGGAATGAGCAGTTCTTC. Residues: CASSTGAGGPPLSLRNEQFF. The J gene is TRBJ2-1, the V gene TRBV7-2; 10 bases are a match to TRBD2. CDR3 size: 20 residues. CDR1 and CDR2 (germline): SGHTA, FQGNSA. The ends lost 6 bases at V and 7 bases at J; junction bases unmatched: 24.

This clonotype was observed once. The chain recombines TRBV7-9 with TRBJ2-6, with D tentatively TRBD2 (6 bases). Trimming pared 0 bases from V and 0 bases from J, leaving 12 bases between. The germline CDR1 and CDR2 sequences are SEHNR and FQNEAQ (reference sequence). The CDR3 contains 18 residues. CDR3 sequence reads: CASSLARGRGSGANVLTF. The DNA of the CDR3 is TGTGCCAGCAGCTTAGCGCGGGGCCGCGGCTCTGGGGCCAACGTCCTGACTTTC.